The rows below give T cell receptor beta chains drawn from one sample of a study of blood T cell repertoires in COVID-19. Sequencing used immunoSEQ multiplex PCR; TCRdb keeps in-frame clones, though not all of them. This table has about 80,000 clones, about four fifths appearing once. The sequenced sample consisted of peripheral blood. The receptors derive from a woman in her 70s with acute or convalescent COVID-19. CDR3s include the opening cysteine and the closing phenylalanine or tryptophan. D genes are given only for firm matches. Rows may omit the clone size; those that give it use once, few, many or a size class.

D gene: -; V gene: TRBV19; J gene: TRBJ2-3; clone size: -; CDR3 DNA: TGTGCCGCTAGAGGCCCTTCTAGCACAGATACGCAGTATTTT; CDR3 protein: CAARGPSSTDTQYF
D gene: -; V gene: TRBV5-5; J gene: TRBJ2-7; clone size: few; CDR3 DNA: TGTGCCAGCAGCTTTTCCCAGGACTCCTACGAGCAGTACTTC; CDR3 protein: CASSFSQDSYEQYF
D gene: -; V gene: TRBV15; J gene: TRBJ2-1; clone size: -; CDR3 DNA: TGTGCCACCAGCAGGACGACAGCTTACAATGAGCAGTTCTTC; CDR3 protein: CATSRTTAYNEQFF
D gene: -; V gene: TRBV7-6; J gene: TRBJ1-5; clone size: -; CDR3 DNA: TGTGCCAGCAGCTCGGAACAGGGAGTGGCCAATCAGCCCCAGCATTTT; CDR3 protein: CASSSEQGVANQPQHF
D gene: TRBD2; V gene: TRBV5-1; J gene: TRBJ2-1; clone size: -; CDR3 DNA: TGCGCCAGCAGCTTTGGGGGAGGGTGGGACAATGAGCAGTTCTTC; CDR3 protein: CASSFGGGWDNEQFF
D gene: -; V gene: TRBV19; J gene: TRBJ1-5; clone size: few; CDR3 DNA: TGTGCCAGTAGTATAACAGGGAGTCAGCCCCAGCATTTT; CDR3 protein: CASSITGSQPQHF
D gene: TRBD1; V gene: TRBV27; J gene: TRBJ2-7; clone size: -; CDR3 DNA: TGTGCCAGCAGTCGCACCGGGACAGAATACGAGCAGTACTTC; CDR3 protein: CASSRTGTEYEQYF
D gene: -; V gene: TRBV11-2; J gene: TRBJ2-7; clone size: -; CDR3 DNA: TGTGCCAGCAGCTTAGCGGGATCCCCCGAGCAGTACTTC; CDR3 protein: CASSLAGSPEQYF
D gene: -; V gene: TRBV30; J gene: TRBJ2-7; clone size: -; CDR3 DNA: TGTGCCTGGAGTAGACGGGGGTTCTTGGGGTACGAGCAGTACTTC; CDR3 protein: CAWSRRGFLGYEQYF
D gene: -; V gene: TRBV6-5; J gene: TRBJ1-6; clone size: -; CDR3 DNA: TGTGCCAGCGACACCCTTCGGAATTCACCCCTCCACTTT; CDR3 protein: CASDTLRNSPLHF
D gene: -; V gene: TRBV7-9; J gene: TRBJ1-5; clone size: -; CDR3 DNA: TGTGCCAGCAGCCAGGGCAATCAGCCCCAGCATTTT; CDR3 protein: CASSQGNQPQHF
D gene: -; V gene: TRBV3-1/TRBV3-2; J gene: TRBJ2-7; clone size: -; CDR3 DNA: TGTGCCAGCAGCCAAGGCGGGCAGGCGAGGGCCTACGAGCAGTACTTC; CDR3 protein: CASSQGGQARAYEQYF
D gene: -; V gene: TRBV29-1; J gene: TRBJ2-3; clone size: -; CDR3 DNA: TGCAGCACAACCGTCTGGGGGGAAAGTCCGACAGATACGCAGTATTTT; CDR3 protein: CSTTVWGESPTDTQYF
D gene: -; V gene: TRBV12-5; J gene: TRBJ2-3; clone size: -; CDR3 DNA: TGTGCTAGTGGTTTGGCAGGGGCAGATACGCAGTATTTT; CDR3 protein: CASGLAGADTQYF
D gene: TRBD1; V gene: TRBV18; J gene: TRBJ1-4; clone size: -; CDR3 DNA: TGTGCCAGCTCAACCGGACAGGGGAATGAAAAACTGTTTTTT; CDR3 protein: CASSTGQGNEKLFF
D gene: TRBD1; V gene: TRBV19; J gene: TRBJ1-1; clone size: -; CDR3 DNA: TGTGCCAGTAGAGGGGGCATAGGGGGTCGAGCGGAAGCTTTCTTT; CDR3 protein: CASRGGIGGRAEAFF
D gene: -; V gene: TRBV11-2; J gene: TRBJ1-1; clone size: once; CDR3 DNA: TGTGCCAGCAGCCTAAACTCAGGGACTGAAGCTTTCTTT; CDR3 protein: CASSLNSGTEAFF
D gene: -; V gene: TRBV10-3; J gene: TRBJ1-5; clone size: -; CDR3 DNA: TGTGCCATCAGGGGCGCCCGGGGAGATCAGCCCCAGCATTTT; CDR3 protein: CAIRGARGDQPQHF
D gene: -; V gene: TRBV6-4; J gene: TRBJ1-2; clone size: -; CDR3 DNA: TGTGCCAGCAGTCCAGACCGGGGGGGCTATGGCTACACCTTC; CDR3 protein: CASSPDRGGYGYTF
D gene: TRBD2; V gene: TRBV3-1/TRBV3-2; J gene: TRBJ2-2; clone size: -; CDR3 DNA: TGTGCCAGCAGCCTTTCCCGAGCGGGAGTTCGCGGGGAGCTGTTTTTT; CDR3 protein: CASSLSRAGVRGELFF
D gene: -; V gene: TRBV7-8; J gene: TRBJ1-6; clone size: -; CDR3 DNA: TGTGCCAGCAGCCGCAAGAAACACAATTCACCCCTCCACTTT; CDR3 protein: CASSRKKHNSPLHF
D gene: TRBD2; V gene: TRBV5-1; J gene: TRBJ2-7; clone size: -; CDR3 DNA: TGCGCCAGCAGCTCCCTTCGACTAGCGGGAGAGACCCTAGTCCACGAGCAGTACTTC; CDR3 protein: CASSSLRLAGETLVHEQYF
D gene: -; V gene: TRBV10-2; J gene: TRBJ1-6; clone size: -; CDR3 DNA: TGCGCCAGCAGTGAGGACACTCGGAATTCACCCCTCCACTTT; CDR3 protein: CASSEDTRNSPLHF
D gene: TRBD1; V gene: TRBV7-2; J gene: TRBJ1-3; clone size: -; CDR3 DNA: TGTGCCAGCAGCCATACCAGGGGGCCGGGAAACACCATATATTTT; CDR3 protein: CASSHTRGPGNTIYF
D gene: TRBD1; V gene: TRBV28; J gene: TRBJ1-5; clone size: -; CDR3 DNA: TGTGCCAGCTGTGACCGTCAGGGGGTCAATCAGCCCCAGCATTTT; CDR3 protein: CASCDRQGVNQPQHF
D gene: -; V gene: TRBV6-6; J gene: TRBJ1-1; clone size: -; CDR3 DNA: TGTGCCAGCAGTTACTCAGGGGATGGCACTGAAGCTTTCTTT; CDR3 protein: CASSYSGDGTEAFF
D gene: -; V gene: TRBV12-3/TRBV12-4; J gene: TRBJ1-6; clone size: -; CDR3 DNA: TGTGCCAGCGGCCGCTCCTATAATTCACCCCTCCACTTT; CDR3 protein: CASGRSYNSPLHF
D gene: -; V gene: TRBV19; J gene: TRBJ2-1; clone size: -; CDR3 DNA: TGTGCCAGTAGACGGCAGGGAAGCTCCTACAATGAGCAGTTCTTC; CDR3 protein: CASRRQGSSYNEQFF
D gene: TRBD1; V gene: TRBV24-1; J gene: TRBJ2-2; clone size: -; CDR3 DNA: TGTGCCACCAGTGACCCCGGGACAGGGGCCACCGGGGAGCTGTTTTTT; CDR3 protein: CATSDPGTGATGELFF
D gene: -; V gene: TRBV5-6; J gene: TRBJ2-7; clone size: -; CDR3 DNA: TGTGCCAGCAGCTTGGGAGGGGGATGGCCGTACGAGCAGTACTTC; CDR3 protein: CASSLGGGWPYEQYF
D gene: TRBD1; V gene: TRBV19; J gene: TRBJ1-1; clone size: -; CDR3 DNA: TGTGCCAGTAGTATCACCGGACAGGGTAGGACTGAAGCTTTCTTT; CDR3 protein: CASSITGQGRTEAFF
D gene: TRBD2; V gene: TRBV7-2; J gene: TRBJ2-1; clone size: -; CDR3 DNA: TGTGCCAGCAGCTTGACTAGCGGGCCACCAGACAATGAGCAGTTCTTC; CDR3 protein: CASSLTSGPPDNEQFF
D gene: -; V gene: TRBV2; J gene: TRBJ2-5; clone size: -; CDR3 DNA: TGTGCCAGCAGTGAGGCCCCAAATCAAGAGACCCAGTACTTC; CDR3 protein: CASSEAPNQETQYF
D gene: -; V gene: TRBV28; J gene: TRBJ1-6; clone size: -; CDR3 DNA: TGTGCCAGCAGTCCACAGGGTAGGGACTCACCCCTCCACTTT; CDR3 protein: CASSPQGRDSPLHF
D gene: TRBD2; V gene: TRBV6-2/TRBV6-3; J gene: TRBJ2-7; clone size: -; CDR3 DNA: TGTGCCAGCAGTTACCCCACAACCCTTAGCGGGAGGCTCTACGAGCAGTACTTC; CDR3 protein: CASSYPTTLSGRLYEQYF
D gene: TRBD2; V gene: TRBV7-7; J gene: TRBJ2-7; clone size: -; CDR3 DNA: TGTGCCAGCAGCTTAGGGGTAGCGGGGGTAAGCGAGCAGTACTTC; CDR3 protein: CASSLGVAGVSEQYF
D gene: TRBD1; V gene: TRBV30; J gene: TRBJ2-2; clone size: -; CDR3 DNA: TGTGCCTCGACAGGGTTGAACACCGGGGAGCTGTTTTTT; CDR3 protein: CASTGLNTGELFF